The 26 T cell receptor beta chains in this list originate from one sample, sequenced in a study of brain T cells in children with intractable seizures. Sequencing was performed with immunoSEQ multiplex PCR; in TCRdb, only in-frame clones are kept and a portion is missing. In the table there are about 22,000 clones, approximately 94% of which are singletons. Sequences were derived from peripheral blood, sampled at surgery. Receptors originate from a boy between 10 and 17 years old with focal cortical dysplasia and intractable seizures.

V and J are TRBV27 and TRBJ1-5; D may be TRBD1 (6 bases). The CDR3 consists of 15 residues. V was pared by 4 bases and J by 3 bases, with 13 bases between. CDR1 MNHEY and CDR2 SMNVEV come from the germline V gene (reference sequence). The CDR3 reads CASSSGTPYNQPQHF. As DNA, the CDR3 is TGTGCCAGCAGTTCAGGGACACCTTACAATCAGCCCCAGCATTTT.

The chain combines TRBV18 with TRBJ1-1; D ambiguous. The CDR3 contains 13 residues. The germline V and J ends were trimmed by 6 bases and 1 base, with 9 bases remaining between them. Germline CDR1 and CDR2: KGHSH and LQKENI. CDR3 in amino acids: CASSPQQNTEAFF. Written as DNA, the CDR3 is TGTGCCAGCTCTCCTCAGCAGAACACTGAAGCTTTCTTT.

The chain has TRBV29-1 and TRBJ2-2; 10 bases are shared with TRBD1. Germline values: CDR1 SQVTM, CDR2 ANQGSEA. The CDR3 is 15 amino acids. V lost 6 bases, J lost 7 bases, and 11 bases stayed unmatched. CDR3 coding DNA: TGCAGCGTCACAGTCGGGACAGGGGAAGTCGGGGAGCTGTTTTTT. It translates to CSVTVGTGEVGELFF.

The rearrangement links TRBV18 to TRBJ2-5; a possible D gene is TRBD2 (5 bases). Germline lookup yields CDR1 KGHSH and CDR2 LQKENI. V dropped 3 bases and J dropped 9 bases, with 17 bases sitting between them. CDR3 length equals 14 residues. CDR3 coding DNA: TGTGCCAGCTCACCTCCAGAGGGAAAGATGGCCCAGTACTTC. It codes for CASSPPEGKMAQYF. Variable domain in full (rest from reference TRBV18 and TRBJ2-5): NAGVMQNPRHLVRRRGQEARLRCSPMKGHSHVYWYRQLPEEGLKFMVYLQKENIIDESGMPKERFSAEFPKEGPSILRIQQVVRGDSAAYFCASSPPEGKMAQYFGPGTRLLVL.

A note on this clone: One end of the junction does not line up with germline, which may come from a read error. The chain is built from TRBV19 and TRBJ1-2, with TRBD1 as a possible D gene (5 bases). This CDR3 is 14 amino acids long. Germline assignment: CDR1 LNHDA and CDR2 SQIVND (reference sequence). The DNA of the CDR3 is TGTGCCAGTAGTTTAGAGAGGGGCGCCTATGGCTACACCTTC. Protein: CASSLERGAYGYTF. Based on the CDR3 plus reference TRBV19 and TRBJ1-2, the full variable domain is DGGITQSPKYLFRKEGQNVTLSCEQNLNHDAMYWYRQDPGQGLRLIYYSQIVNDFQKGDIAEGYSVSREKKESFPLTVTSAQKNPTAFYLCASSLERGAYGYTFGSGTRLTVV.

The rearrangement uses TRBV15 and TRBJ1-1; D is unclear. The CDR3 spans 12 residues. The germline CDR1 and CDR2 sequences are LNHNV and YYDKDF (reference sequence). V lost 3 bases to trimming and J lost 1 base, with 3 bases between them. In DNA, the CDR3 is TGTGCCACCAGCAGGGAGAACACTGAAGCTTTCTTT. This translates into CATSRENTEAFF.

The CDR3 nucleotides read TGTGCCAGCAGCCGGCGTGGACAGGCCCGCTACGAGCAGTACTTC. It translates to CASSRRGQARYEQYF. The V gene is TRBV7-8, the J gene TRBJ2-7; 7 bases map to TRBD1. With V trimmed by 5 bases and J by 3 bases, 10 bases remained unmatched. Germline V lookup: CDR1 SGHVS, CDR2 FQNEAQ. The CDR3 has 15 residues.

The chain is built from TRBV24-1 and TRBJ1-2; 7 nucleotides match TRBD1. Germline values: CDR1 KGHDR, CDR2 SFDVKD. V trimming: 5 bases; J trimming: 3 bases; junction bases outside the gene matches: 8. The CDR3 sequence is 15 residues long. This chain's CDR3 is CATSGEHRGHYGYTF. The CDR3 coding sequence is TGTGCCACCAGTGGGGAACACAGGGGCCACTATGGCTACACCTTC.

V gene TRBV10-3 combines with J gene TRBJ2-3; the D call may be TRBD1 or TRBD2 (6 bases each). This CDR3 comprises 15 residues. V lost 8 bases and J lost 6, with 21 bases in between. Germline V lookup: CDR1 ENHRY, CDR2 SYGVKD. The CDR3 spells CAILRGDSPKDTQYF. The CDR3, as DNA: TGTGCCATCCTTAGGGGGGACTCCCCGAAGGATACGCAGTATTTT.

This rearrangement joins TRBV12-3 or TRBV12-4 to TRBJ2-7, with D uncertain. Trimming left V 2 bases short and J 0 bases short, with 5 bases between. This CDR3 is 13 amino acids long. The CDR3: CASSLNPSYEQYV. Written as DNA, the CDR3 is TGTGCCAGCAGTTTAAATCCCTCCTACGAGCAGTACGTC.

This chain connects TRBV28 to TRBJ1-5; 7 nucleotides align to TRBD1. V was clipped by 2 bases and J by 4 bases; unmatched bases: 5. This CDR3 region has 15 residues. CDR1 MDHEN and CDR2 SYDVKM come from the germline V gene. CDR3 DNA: TGTGCCAGCAGTTTAAGAGGGGGCGGTAATCAGCCCCAGCATTTT. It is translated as CASSLRGGGNQPQHF.

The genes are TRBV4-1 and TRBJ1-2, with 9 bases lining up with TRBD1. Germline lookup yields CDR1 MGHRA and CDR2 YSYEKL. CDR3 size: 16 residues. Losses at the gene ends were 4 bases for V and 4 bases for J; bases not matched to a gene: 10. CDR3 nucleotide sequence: TGCGCCAGCAGCCCCCAGGGACAGGGAATGAGCTATGGCTACACCTTC. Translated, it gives CASSPQGQGMSYGYTF.

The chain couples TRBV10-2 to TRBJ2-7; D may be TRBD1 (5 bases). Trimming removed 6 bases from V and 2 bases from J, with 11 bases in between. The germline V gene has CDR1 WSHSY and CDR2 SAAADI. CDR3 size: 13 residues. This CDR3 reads CASRQAVTYEQYF. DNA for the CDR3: TGCGCCAGCAGACAGGCCGTTACCTACGAGCAGTACTTC.

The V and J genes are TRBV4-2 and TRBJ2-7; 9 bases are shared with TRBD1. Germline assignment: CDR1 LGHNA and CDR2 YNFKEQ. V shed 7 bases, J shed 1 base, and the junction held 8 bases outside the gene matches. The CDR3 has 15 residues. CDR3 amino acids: CASTPWTGDSYEQYV. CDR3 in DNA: TGTGCCAGCACCCCCTGGACAGGGGATTCCTACGAGCAGTACGTC.

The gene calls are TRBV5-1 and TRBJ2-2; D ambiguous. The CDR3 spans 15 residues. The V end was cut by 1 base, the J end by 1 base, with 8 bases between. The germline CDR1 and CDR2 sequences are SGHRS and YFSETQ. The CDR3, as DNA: TGCGCCAGCAGCTTGTCAGGCGGGAACACCGGGGAGCTGTTTTTT. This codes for CASSLSGGNTGELFF.

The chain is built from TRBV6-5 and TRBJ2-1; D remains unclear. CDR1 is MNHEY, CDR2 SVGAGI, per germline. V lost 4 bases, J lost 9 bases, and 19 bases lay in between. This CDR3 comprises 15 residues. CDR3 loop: CASSWAGSDWGEQFF. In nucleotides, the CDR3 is TGTGCCAGCAGTTGGGCCGGTTCTGATTGGGGTGAGCAGTTCTTC.

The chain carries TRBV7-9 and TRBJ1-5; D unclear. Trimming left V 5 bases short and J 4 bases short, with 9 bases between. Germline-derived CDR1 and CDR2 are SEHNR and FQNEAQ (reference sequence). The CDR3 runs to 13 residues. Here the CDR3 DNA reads TGTGCCAGCAGCCCCGATCCAAATCAGCCCCAGCATTTT. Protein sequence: CASSPDPNQPQHF. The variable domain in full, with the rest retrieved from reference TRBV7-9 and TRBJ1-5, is DTGVSQNPRHKITKRGQNVTFRCDPISEHNRLYWYRQTLGQGPEFLTYFQNEAQLEKSRLLSDRFSAERPKGSFSTLEIQRTEQGDSAMYLCASSPDPNQPQHFGDGTRLSIL.

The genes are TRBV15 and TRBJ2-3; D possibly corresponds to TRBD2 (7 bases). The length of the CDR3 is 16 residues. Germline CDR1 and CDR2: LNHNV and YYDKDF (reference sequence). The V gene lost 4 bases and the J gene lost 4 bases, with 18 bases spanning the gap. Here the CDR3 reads CATSIRGAGVPDTQYF. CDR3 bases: TGTGCCACCAGCATACGGGGGGCGGGAGTTCCAGATACGCAGTATTTT.

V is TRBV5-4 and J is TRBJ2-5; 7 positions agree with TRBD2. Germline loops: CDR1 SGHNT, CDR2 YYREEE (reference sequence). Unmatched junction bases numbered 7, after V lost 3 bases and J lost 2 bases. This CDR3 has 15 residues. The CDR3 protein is CASSSPSGAQETQYF. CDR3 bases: TGTGCCAGCAGCTCCCCCAGCGGGGCGCAAGAGACCCAGTACTTC. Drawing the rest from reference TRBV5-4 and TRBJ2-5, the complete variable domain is ETGVTQSPTHLIKTRGQQVTLRCSSQSGHNTVSWYQQALGQGPQFIFQYYREEENGRGNFPPRFSGLQFPNYSSELNVNALELDDSALYLCASSSPSGAQETQYFGPGTRLLVL.

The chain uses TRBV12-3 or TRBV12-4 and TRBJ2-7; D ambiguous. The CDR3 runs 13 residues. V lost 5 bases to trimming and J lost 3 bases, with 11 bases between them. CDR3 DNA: TGTGCCAGCAGTCCGGGCCGAAGCTACGAGCAGTACTTC. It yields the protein CASSPGRSYEQYF.

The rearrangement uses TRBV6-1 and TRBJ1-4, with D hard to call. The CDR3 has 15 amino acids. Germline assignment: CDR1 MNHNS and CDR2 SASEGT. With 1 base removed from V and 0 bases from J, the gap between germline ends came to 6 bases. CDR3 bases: TGTGCCAGCAGTGAAGGGCCTACAACTAATGAAAAACTGTTTTTT. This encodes CASSEGPTTNEKLFF.

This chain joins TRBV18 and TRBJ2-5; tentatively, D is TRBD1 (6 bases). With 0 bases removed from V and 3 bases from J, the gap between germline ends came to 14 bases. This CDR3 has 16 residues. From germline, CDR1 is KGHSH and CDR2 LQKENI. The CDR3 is CASSPPRRTAKETQYF. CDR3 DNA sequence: TGTGCCAGCTCACCACCGCGAAGGACAGCTAAAGAGACCCAGTACTTC.

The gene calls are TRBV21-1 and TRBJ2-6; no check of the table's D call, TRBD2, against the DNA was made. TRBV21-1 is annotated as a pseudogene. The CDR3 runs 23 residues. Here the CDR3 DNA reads TGTGCCAGCAGCAAGGCGGCCAGTACTAGCGGGAGTCGGCTCCCCGGGGGGGCCAACGTCCTGACTTTC. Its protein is CASSKAASTSGSRLPGGANVLTF.

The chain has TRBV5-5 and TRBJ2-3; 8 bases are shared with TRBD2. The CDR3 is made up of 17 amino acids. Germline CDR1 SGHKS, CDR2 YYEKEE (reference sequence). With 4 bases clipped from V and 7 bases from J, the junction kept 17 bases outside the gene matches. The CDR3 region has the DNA TGTGCCAGCAGCGCGGAATTTTGGGGGACTAGTGAGAATACGCAGTATTTT. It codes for CASSAEFWGTSENTQYF.

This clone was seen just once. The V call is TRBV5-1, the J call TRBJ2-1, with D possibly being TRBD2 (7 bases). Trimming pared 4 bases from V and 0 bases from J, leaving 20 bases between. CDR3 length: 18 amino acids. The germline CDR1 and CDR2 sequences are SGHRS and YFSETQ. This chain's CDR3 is CASSPSLGGASSYNEQFF. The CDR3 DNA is TGCGCCAGCAGCCCCTCTTTGGGGGGGGCTAGCTCCTACAATGAGCAGTTCTTC.

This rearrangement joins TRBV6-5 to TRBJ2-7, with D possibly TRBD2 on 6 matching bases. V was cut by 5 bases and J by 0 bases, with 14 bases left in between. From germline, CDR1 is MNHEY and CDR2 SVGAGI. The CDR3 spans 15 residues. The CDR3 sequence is CASSKGLGGSYEQYV. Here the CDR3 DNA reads TGTGCCAGCAGTAAGGGACTCGGGGGCTCCTACGAGCAGTACGTC.